This T cell receptor (beta chain) was sequenced during a study of blood T cell repertoires in COVID-19. Study summary: PBMCs, B-cell-depleted T cells, or T cells provided the cDNA or gDNA that made up the material.

This clone was detected only a few times. Trimming at V came to 0 bases and at J to 1 base, leaving 3 bases not matched to a gene. The germline V gene encodes CDR1 LGHDT and CDR2 YNNKEL (reference sequence). There are 16 residues in the CDR3. Authors' data handling: Reference gene primer amplification gave estimated nucleated cell counts. TCRdb keeps only in-frame clones here, not all; method: immunoSEQ multiplex PCR. V and J calls and clone size are those listed in that table; D and trimming were worked out from the DNA. This table holds about 72,000 clones, around 80% found once. The sequence derives from a human donor in a cohort sampled during active COVID-19. The rearrangement joins TRBV3-1 (or the pseudogene TRBV3-2) to TRBJ2-5, with 9 nucleotides matching TRBD2. Material for sequencing was peripheral blood. The CDR3 DNA reads TGTGCCAGCAGCCAAGATGGGCGGGGGGGCCAAGAGACCCAGTACTTC. This encodes CASSQDGRGGQETQYF.